Below, one T cell receptor (beta chain) is given with its context. The source of the sample is a study of blood T cell repertoires in COVID-19. Study-wide background: Researchers got acute and convalescent COVID-19 samples from the United States, Italy and Spain. From T cells, B-cell-depleted T cells, or PBMCs came the material, which was cDNA or gDNA.

Per the study methods: Reference gene primers were amplified, and this amplification served to estimate nucleated cell counts. The method was immunoSEQ multiplex PCR; TCRdb's version includes in-frame clones alone and lacks a portion of them. That table supplies the V and J calls and clone size; D and trimming were determined from the DNA. The sample lists about 100,000 clones, 80% to 90% occurring once. CDR3 length equals 15 residues. Germline V gene data show CDR1 as SEHNR and CDR2 as FQNEAQ (reference sequence). V shed 6 bases and J shed 0 bases, with 13 bases lying between them. The sequenced sample consisted of peripheral blood. V usage is TRBV7-9 and J usage is TRBJ2-3; D perhaps matches TRBD2 (5 bases). The clonotype originates from a human donor in a cohort sampled during active COVID-19. This CDR3 reads CASRVPGVSTDTQYF. Here the CDR3 DNA reads TGTGCCAGCAGAGTTCCCGGGGTCAGCACAGATACGCAGTATTTT.